The sequence of this T cell receptor beta chain was determined in a study of post-analysis software for immune sequencing data. Study results and caveats: When the samples were clustered directly with F measure, those that had been prepared in the same batch showed strong co-clustering. Significantly lower normalized Chao1 diversity was seen in multiple sclerosis patients than in controls. TRBV5-6, TRBV5-1 and TRBV20-1 belonged to a set of roughly five TRBV segments that were more frequent in patients than controls.

The CDR3 loop spans 15 amino acids. Trimming pared 5 bases from V and 1 base from J, leaving 10 bases between. From germline, CDR1 is SGHKS and CDR2 YYEKEE (reference sequence). The library was made from cDNA and included unique molecular identifiers. It was from approximately 0.91 to 9.4 million T cells that roughly 0.5 million cDNA molecules came. TCRdb passed the PCR reads through MiXCR, listing each CDR3 protein once. The data contain approximately 660,000 distinct CDR3 sequences, about 60% of them singletons. For this clonotype: Its antigen is undetermined.

This clonotype was sampled from a girl aged 2 to 10 with multiple sclerosis. The rearrangement joins TRBV5-5 to TRBJ2-6; possible D gene TRBD2, 5 bases. Sequencing was performed on blood. DNA of the CDR3: TGTGCCAGCAGGGGAGACTTTTCTGGGGCCAACGTCCTGACTTTC. As protein: CASRGDFSGANVLTF.